Presented here are 15 T cell receptor beta chains from one specimen sequenced in a study of cytomegalovirus exposure and HLA in healthy donors. Use of 60 Vbeta and 13 Jbeta primers characterized the PCR. Only in-frame clones appear in the TCRdb table, and some are missing; sequencing was by immunoSEQ multiplex PCR. The top ten clones hold around 3% of a sample with 200,000 to 250,000 clones, around 64% of them seen once. Sequenced sample: PBMCs. These receptors were collected from a man aged 35 to 55 in good health and CMV-seropositive.

This clone was counted between two and nine times. J is TRBJ2-4 and V is TRBV7-2; perhaps TRBD2 as D (5 bases). Germline CDR1 reads SGHTA; CDR2 reads FQGNSA. V dropped 1 base and J dropped 1 base, with 11 bases sitting between them. The CDR3 consists of 16 residues. The CDR3 coding sequence is TGTGCCAGCAGCTTAGAAACGGGAAGGGCCAAAAACATTCAGTACTTC. It is translated as CASSLETGRAKNIQYF. Drawing the rest from reference TRBV7-2 and TRBJ2-4, the complete variable domain is GAGVSQSPSNKVTEKGKDVELRCDPISGHTALYWYRQSLGQGLEFLIYFQGNSAPDKSGLPSDRFSAERTGGSVSTLTIQRTQQEDSAVYLCASSLETGRAKNIQYFGAGTRLSVL.

Only a few counts were recorded for this clone. The chain employs TRBV19 and TRBJ2-5, with 8 bases identical to TRBD1. V was pared by 5 bases and J by 1 base, with 3 bases of the junction left unmatched. The CDR3 loop spans 14 amino acids. Germline V gene sequence: CDR1 LNHDA, CDR2 SQIVND (reference sequence). DNA of the CDR3: TGTGCCAGTAGTGCCGGGACAGGCCAAGAGACCCAGTACTTC. Its translation is CASSAGTGQETQYF.

The V gene is TRBV19, the J gene TRBJ1-3; TRBD1 aligns across 9 bases. Germline V gene data show CDR1 as LNHDA and CDR2 as SQIVND (reference sequence). V shed 4 bases, J shed 2 bases, and the junction held 6 bases outside the gene matches. There are 16 residues in the CDR3. CDR3 sequence: CASSTGTGSTGNTIYF. As DNA, the CDR3 is TGTGCCAGTAGTACCGGGACAGGGTCGACTGGAAACACCATATATTTT.

The chain uses TRBV7-2 and TRBJ2-2; no definite D call. Germline loops: CDR1 SGHTA, CDR2 FQGNSA. This CDR3 has 15 amino acids. Trimming removed 4 bases at V and 0 bases at J, with 9 bases between. DNA for the CDR3: TGTGCCAGCAGCTCCCGACTGACGAACACCGGGGAGCTGTTTTTT. This gives the protein CASSSRLTNTGELFF.

This clone has only a few counts. This chain links TRBV27 with TRBJ2-1, with 8 bases aligning to TRBD2. From germline, CDR1 is MNHEY and CDR2 SMNVEV (reference sequence). Trimming at V came to 5 bases and at J to 5 bases, leaving 8 bases not matched to a gene. CDR3 length equals 15 residues. The CDR3 region is CASSGRGGPHNEQFF. DNA of the CDR3: TGTGCCAGCAGTGGCCGGGGGGGCCCTCACAATGAGCAGTTCTTC.

The chain is built from TRBV13 and TRBJ2-3; D possibly corresponds to TRBD1 (6 bases). The CDR3 contains 13 residues. The germline V gene has CDR1 PRHDT and CDR2 FYEKMQ (reference sequence). V lost 4 bases to trimming and J lost 8 bases, with 13 bases between them. CDR3 sequence: CASSSRDTGTQYF. The CDR3 bases are TGTGCCAGCAGCTCCCGGGACACTGGTACGCAGTATTTT.

The chain is built from TRBV10-3 and TRBJ1-5; maybe TRBD1 (6 bases). The germline CDR1 and CDR2 sequences are ENHRY and SYGVKD. The CDR3 extends over 14 amino acids. Trimming removed 10 bases at V and 7 bases at J, with 20 bases between. As DNA, the CDR3 is TGTGCCACTAGCACAACAGGGACGGGGCAGCCCCAGCATTTT. It translates to CATSTTGTGQPQHF.

V usage is TRBV2 and J usage is TRBJ1-5, with D possibly matching TRBD1 (5 bases). The germline V gene encodes CDR1 SNHLY and CDR2 FYNNEI. CDR3 length: 14 amino acids. Between the trimmed V and J ends, which lost 3 bases and 2 bases, there was a span of 8 bases. The DNA of the CDR3 is TGTGCCAGCAGTGACAGGGCCGGCAATCAGCCCCAGCATTTT. Amino acids: CASSDRAGNQPQHF.

The rearrangement joins TRBV27 to TRBJ2-3, with TRBD2 as a possible D gene (6 bases). Germline values: CDR1 MNHEY, CDR2 SMNVEV (reference sequence). V lost 5 bases, J lost 4 bases, and 19 bases lay in between. This CDR3 has 16 amino acids. The CDR3: CASSPLGGFNPDTQYF. The CDR3 DNA follows: TGTGCCAGCAGTCCTCTTGGGGGGTTTAACCCAGATACGCAGTATTTT.

This clone appeared a few times. The chain joins TRBV5-5 to TRBJ1-6, with D possibly matching TRBD1 (5 bases). CDR1 is SGHKS, CDR2 YYEKEE, per germline (reference sequence). V was clipped by 0 bases and J by 7 bases, with 11 bases between them. CDR3 length: 15 amino acids. This chain's CDR3 is CASSLVAGKNSPLHF. The CDR3 DNA sequence: TGTGCCAGCAGCTTGGTGGCAGGGAAGAATTCACCCCTCCACTTT.

This clone showed up just once. J is TRBJ1-4 and V is TRBV4-3, with D tentatively TRBD1 (5 bases). Germline V gives CDR1 LGHNA, CDR2 YSLEER. Trimming cost V 1 base and J 8 bases, with 17 bases left between them. The CDR3 consists of 16 residues. CDR3 nucleotides: TGCGCCAGCAGCCAAGGCGAAGTAAGGGGTTGGGAAAAACTGTTTTTT. Translated: CASSQGEVRGWEKLFF.

This clone was seen a handful of times. The chain has TRBV11-1 and TRBJ2-7; 7 nucleotides align to TRBD1. V shed 5 bases, J shed 2 bases, and the junction held 6 bases outside the gene matches. Germline CDR1 reads SGHAT; CDR2 reads FQDESV (reference sequence). The CDR3 is 14 amino acids. The CDR3 region has the DNA TGTGCCAGCAGCCCCCATACAGGGGCCTACGAGCAGTACTTC. It specifies CASSPHTGAYEQYF.

The chain couples TRBV10-2 to TRBJ1-3, with TRBD1 identical over 7 bases. The ends lost 6 bases at V and 0 bases at J; junction bases unmatched: 14. CDR1 and CDR2 from the germline V gene are WSHSY and SAAADI. The CDR3 totals 18 residues. CDR3 region: CASRGDREPVHSGNTIYF. CDR3 nucleotides: TGCGCCAGCAGGGGCGACAGGGAACCCGTACACTCTGGAAACACCATATATTTT.

This clone was seen a few times. The chain recombines TRBV2 with TRBJ1-1; D gene ambiguous. CDR3 size: 13 residues. The V gene's germline CDR1 is SNHLY and CDR2 FYNNEI. The germline V and J ends were trimmed by 8 bases and 4 bases, with 14 bases remaining between them. The CDR3 reads CASRVGGLTEAFF. In DNA form, the CDR3 reads TGTGCCAGCCGCGTCGGAGGGCTCACTGAAGCTTTCTTT.

This clone is a singleton in its sample. This chain links TRBV9 with TRBJ2-6; D not resolved. There are 15 residues in the CDR3. Trimming took 1 base from V and 2 from J, leaving 7 bases between them. The germline V gene has CDR1 SGDLS and CDR2 YYNGEE. This chain's CDR3 is CASSVNTPGANVLTF. CDR3 DNA: TGTGCCAGCAGCGTAAACACCCCTGGGGCCAACGTCCTGACTTTC.